In this sample, the clone carrying this T cell receptor (beta chain) turned up a few times. Researchers ran the PCR with 60 Vbeta and 13 Jbeta primers. The data were produced by immunoSEQ multiplex PCR, yet TCRdb's version contains in-frame clones alone and is incomplete. The sample holds about 150,000 clones, 80% seen once. The V end was cut by 5 bases, the J end by 4 bases, with 9 bases between. The germline gives CDR1 MNHEY, CDR2 SMNVEV (reference sequence). This CDR3 is 13 amino acids long. This record belongs to a study of cytomegalovirus exposure and HLA in healthy donors. The sequencing input was PBMCs. This clonotype was sampled from a woman aged 40 to 50 in good health and CMV-seropositive. The V call is TRBV27, the J call TRBJ2-1; a weak D match, TRBD1 (5 bases). The CDR3 reads CASSPTEYNEQFF. The CDR3 nucleotides read TGTGCCAGCAGTCCGACAGAGTACAATGAGCAGTTCTTC.